The rows below give T cell receptor beta chains drawn from one sample of a study of technical replicates of blood from a few donors. TCRdb's table, derived via immunoSEQ multiplex PCR, lists solely in-frame clones and lacks some. The data show 100,000 or so clones, with about 95% seen just once and about 0.36% held by the top ten. The specimen sequenced was T cells isolated from PBMCs. The receptor source for this set is a human donor in good health. CDR3s include the opening cysteine and the closing phenylalanine or tryptophan. A D gene is named only where the DNA matches it firmly. Clone size, where shown, is once, few, many, or a class for clones that have expanded.

J gene: TRBJ2-7; clone size: NA; V gene: TRBV9; D gene: TRBD1; CDR3 protein: CASSSDRVTYEQYF; CDR3 DNA: TGTGCCAGCAGCTCGGACAGGGTTACGTACGAGCAGTACTTC
J gene: TRBJ2-7; clone size: NA; V gene: TRBV7-8; D gene: TRBD1; CDR3 protein: CASSSWTGGYHEQYF; CDR3 DNA: TGTGCCAGCAGCTCTTGGACAGGGGGCTACCACGAGCAGTACTTC
J gene: TRBJ2-7; clone size: NA; V gene: TRBV28; D gene: TRBD2; CDR3 protein: CASSSGGFAYEQYF; CDR3 DNA: TGTGCCAGCAGTTCCGGGGGGTTCGCCTACGAGCAGTACTTC
J gene: TRBJ1-1; clone size: NA; V gene: TRBV2; D gene: TRBD1; CDR3 protein: CASKGQGLNTEAFF; CDR3 DNA: TGTGCCAGCAAGGGACAGGGATTGAACACTGAAGCTTTCTTT
J gene: TRBJ1-1; clone size: NA; V gene: TRBV7-6; D gene: NA; CDR3 protein: CASSLEPGRTFF; CDR3 DNA: TGTGCCAGCAGCTTAGAGCCAGGTCGAACTTTCTTT
J gene: TRBJ2-5; clone size: NA; V gene: TRBV5-4; D gene: TRBD2; CDR3 protein: CASSPPGLAGSGEETQYF; CDR3 DNA: TGTGCCAGCAGCCCCCCGGGACTAGCGGGATCGGGCGAAGAGACCCAGTACTTC
J gene: TRBJ2-7; clone size: NA; V gene: TRBV28; D gene: NA; CDR3 protein: CASSLFNRASSYEQYF; CDR3 DNA: TGTGCCAGCAGTTTATTCAACAGGGCCAGCTCCTACGAGCAGTACTTC
J gene: TRBJ1-1; clone size: NA; V gene: TRBV2; D gene: NA; CDR3 protein: CASSGWGGTEAFF; CDR3 DNA: TGTGCCAGCAGTGGCTGGGGGGGCACTGAAGCTTTCTTT
J gene: TRBJ2-7; clone size: NA; V gene: TRBV6-5; D gene: NA; CDR3 protein: CASSKTAPYEQYF; CDR3 DNA: TGTGCCAGCAGCAAGACAGCCCCCTACGAGCAGTACTTC
J gene: TRBJ1-3; clone size: NA; V gene: TRBV6-6; D gene: NA; CDR3 protein: CASSYNTGPNGNTIYF; CDR3 DNA: TGTGCCAGCAGTTACAATACAGGGCCGAATGGAAACACCATATATTTT
J gene: TRBJ1-3; clone size: NA; V gene: TRBV19; D gene: NA; CDR3 protein: CATRMGLNSGNTIYF; CDR3 DNA: TGTGCCACCAGGATGGGACTGAACTCTGGAAACACCATATATTTT
J gene: TRBJ2-5; clone size: NA; V gene: TRBV4-1; D gene: TRBD2; CDR3 protein: CASSQRLANQETQYF; CDR3 DNA: TGCGCCAGCAGCCAGCGACTAGCCAACCAAGAGACCCAGTACTTC
J gene: TRBJ2-3; clone size: NA; V gene: TRBV11-2; D gene: TRBD2; CDR3 protein: CASSASGRTDTQYF; CDR3 DNA: TGTGCCAGCAGCGCTAGCGGGAGGACAGATACGCAGTATTTT
J gene: TRBJ2-7; clone size: NA; V gene: TRBV5-1; D gene: NA; CDR3 protein: CASSSGYEQYF; CDR3 DNA: TGCGCCAGCAGTTCAGGGTACGAGCAGTACTTC
J gene: TRBJ2-5; clone size: NA; V gene: TRBV7-9; D gene: NA; CDR3 protein: CASSGGLTGPGTQYF; CDR3 DNA: TGTGCCAGCAGCGGAGGACTGACTGGCCCAGGGACCCAGTACTTC
J gene: TRBJ2-7; clone size: NA; V gene: TRBV28; D gene: NA; CDR3 protein: CASSLPTGLSYEQYF; CDR3 DNA: TGTGCCAGCAGTCTCCCCACAGGCTTAAGCTACGAGCAGTACTTC
J gene: TRBJ2-1; clone size: NA; V gene: TRBV25-1; D gene: NA; CDR3 protein: CASSDSAAPNPTRGEQFF; CDR3 DNA: TGTGCCAGCAGTGATTCCGCTGCCCCAAACCCCACTCGTGGTGAGCAGTTCTTC
J gene: TRBJ2-3; clone size: NA; V gene: TRBV2; D gene: NA; CDR3 protein: CASSEWEITDTQYF; CDR3 DNA: TGTGCCAGCAGTGAATGGGAGATTACAGATACGCAGTATTTT
J gene: TRBJ2-7; clone size: NA; V gene: TRBV4-2; D gene: TRBD1; CDR3 protein: CASSPGTGAPPEQYF; CDR3 DNA: TGTGCCAGCAGCCCCGGGACAGGGGCGCCACCCGAGCAGTACTTC
J gene: TRBJ2-5; clone size: NA; V gene: TRBV4-1; D gene: TRBD2; CDR3 protein: CASSRTSGRGETQYF; CDR3 DNA: TGCGCCAGCAGCCGGACTAGCGGGAGGGGGGAGACCCAGTACTTC
J gene: TRBJ1-1; clone size: NA; V gene: TRBV19; D gene: NA; CDR3 protein: CASSMGPVTEAFF; CDR3 DNA: TGTGCCAGTAGTATGGGGCCTGTCACTGAAGCTTTCTTT
J gene: TRBJ1-2; clone size: once; V gene: TRBV6-1; D gene: NA; CDR3 protein: CASSVEGLGGYTF; CDR3 DNA: TGTGCCAGCAGTGTGGAGGGGCTTGGGGGCTACACCTTC
J gene: TRBJ1-1; clone size: once; V gene: TRBV30; D gene: NA; CDR3 protein: CAWRLGGMNTEAFF; CDR3 DNA: TGTGCCTGGAGGTTGGGGGGAATGAACACTGAAGCTTTCTTT
J gene: TRBJ2-7; clone size: NA; V gene: TRBV9; D gene: NA; CDR3 protein: CASSVGGTAYEQYF; CDR3 DNA: TGTGCCAGCAGCGTTGGGGGGACAGCCTACGAGCAGTACTTC
J gene: TRBJ1-3; clone size: NA; V gene: TRBV5-1; D gene: NA; CDR3 protein: CASSFGKGASGNTIYF; CDR3 DNA: TGCGCCAGCAGCTTTGGTAAGGGAGCCTCTGGAAACACCATATATTTT
J gene: TRBJ2-1; clone size: once; V gene: TRBV28; D gene: TRBD2; CDR3 protein: CASSLWLAGEGEQFF; CDR3 DNA: TGTGCCAGCAGTTTATGGCTAGCGGGAGAGGGTGAGCAGTTCTTC
J gene: TRBJ2-3; clone size: NA; V gene: TRBV7-6; D gene: NA; CDR3 protein: CASTVTASLRDTQYF; CDR3 DNA: TGTGCCAGCACCGTCACGGCTAGCTTAAGAGATACGCAGTATTTT
J gene: TRBJ1-4; clone size: NA; V gene: TRBV29-1; D gene: NA; CDR3 protein: CSVETGSANEKLFF; CDR3 DNA: TGCAGCGTTGAAACAGGGTCGGCTAATGAAAAACTGTTTTTT
J gene: TRBJ2-5; clone size: NA; V gene: TRBV27; D gene: TRBD2; CDR3 protein: CASSFSGIFGETQYF; CDR3 DNA: TGTGCCAGCAGTTTCAGCGGGATCTTTGGAGAGACCCAGTACTTC
J gene: TRBJ1-2; clone size: NA; V gene: TRBV10-3; D gene: NA; CDR3 protein: CAISDILPVSYGYTF; CDR3 DNA: TGTGCCATCAGTGATATCTTGCCAGTAAGCTATGGCTACACCTTC
J gene: TRBJ1-2; clone size: NA; V gene: TRBV29-1; D gene: TRBD1; CDR3 protein: CSALTGGENGYTF; CDR3 DNA: TGCAGCGCCCTGACAGGGGGGGAGAATGGCTACACCTTC
J gene: TRBJ1-2; clone size: NA; V gene: TRBV4-1; D gene: TRBD1; CDR3 protein: CASSQEVASSGGYGYTF; CDR3 DNA: TGCGCCAGCAGCCAAGAAGTTGCAAGCTCAGGGGGCTATGGCTACACCTTC
J gene: TRBJ2-7; clone size: NA; V gene: TRBV28; D gene: TRBD1; CDR3 protein: CASRKDRGPYEQYF; CDR3 DNA: TGTGCCAGCAGAAAGGACAGGGGCCCCTACGAGCAGTACTTC
J gene: TRBJ2-1; clone size: NA; V gene: TRBV5-4; D gene: TRBD1; CDR3 protein: CASSSGQGYNEQFF; CDR3 DNA: TGTGCCAGCAGCTCGGGACAGGGGTACAATGAGCAGTTCTTC
J gene: TRBJ2-7; clone size: NA; V gene: TRBV2; D gene: NA; CDR3 protein: CASSEAGEEYF; CDR3 DNA: TGTGCCAGCAGTGAAGCGGGAGAGGAGTACTTC
J gene: TRBJ1-1; clone size: NA; V gene: TRBV19; D gene: NA; CDR3 protein: CASAQGTYTEAFF; CDR3 DNA: TGTGCCAGTGCACAGGGTACGTACACTGAAGCTTTCTTT
J gene: TRBJ2-3; clone size: NA; V gene: TRBV11-2; D gene: TRBD1; CDR3 protein: CASSRAGQGTDTQYF; CDR3 DNA: TGTGCCAGCAGCCGTGCGGGACAGGGCACAGATACGCAGTATTTT
J gene: TRBJ1-1; clone size: few; V gene: TRBV10-1; D gene: TRBD1; CDR3 protein: CATRQGAEAFF; CDR3 DNA: TGCGCCACGAGACAGGGTGCGGAAGCTTTCTTT
J gene: TRBJ2-1; clone size: NA; V gene: TRBV14; D gene: TRBD1; CDR3 protein: CASSQVQGAYNEQFF; CDR3 DNA: TGTGCCAGCAGCCAAGTTCAGGGGGCCTACAATGAGCAGTTCTTC
J gene: TRBJ1-3; clone size: NA; V gene: TRBV7-9; D gene: NA; CDR3 protein: CASSTSGTYSGNTIYF; CDR3 DNA: TGTGCCAGCAGCACCTCCGGGACATACTCTGGAAACACCATATATTTT